This T cell receptor beta chain was observed in a study of a mutant IDH1 vaccine in newly diagnosed glioma. Study observations and caveats: Vaccination induced immune responses in approximately 93% of patients.

Worth noting for this clone: Antigen unknown.

This CDR3 contains 13 residues. The V and J ends lost 2 bases and 3 bases respectively, with 7 bases between them. Germline V lookup: CDR1 WNHNN, CDR2 SYGVQD (reference sequence). Time point here: week 5, during vaccination. The investigators gave 300 ug of mutant IDH1 20-mer peptide in each vaccine dose, together with topical imiquimod. The table came from immunoSEQ multiplex PCR; TCRdb's copy has only in-frame clones and leaves some out. The table records 45,000 to 65,000 clones, approximately 80% of them present only once. The gene calls are TRBV10-1 and TRBJ1-1; perhaps TRBD1 as D (5 bases). The sequenced sample was PBMCs, obtained from a glioma patient whose treatment included an IDH1 peptide vaccine. The source of this sequence is a woman in her late teens or twenties with glioma. Some clones in this sample may be carry-over from other donors' samples. This CDR3 reads CASSELGDTEAFF. Here the CDR3 DNA reads TGCGCCAGCAGTGAGCTAGGGGACACTGAAGCTTTCTTT.